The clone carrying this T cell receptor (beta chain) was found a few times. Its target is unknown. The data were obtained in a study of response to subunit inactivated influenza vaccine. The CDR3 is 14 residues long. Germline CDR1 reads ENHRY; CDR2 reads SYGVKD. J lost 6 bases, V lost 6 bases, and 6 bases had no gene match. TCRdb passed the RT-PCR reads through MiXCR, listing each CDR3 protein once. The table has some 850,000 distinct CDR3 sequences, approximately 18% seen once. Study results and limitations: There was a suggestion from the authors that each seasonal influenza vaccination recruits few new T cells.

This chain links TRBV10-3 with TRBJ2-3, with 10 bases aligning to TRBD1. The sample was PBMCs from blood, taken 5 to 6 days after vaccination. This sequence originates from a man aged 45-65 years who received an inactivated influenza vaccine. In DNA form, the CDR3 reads TGTGCCATCAGACGACAGGGGGCAAGGGATACGCAGTATTTT. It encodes CAIRRQGARDTQYF.